A single sample is the source of the 14 T cell receptor beta chains below, sequenced in a study of identical twins (dated by TCRdb to about 2016). Libraries were constructed by 5' RACE. The reads were generated on an Illumina HiSeq 2000. TCRdb redid the processing of the public reads, applying fastp at Q25 and MiXCR, and retained in-frame beta chains. Rows are unified per CDR3 protein, each entry keeping the most common DNA and genes. A total of about 240,000 distinct CDR3 sequences appear in this sample, roughly a tenth of them only once. 10% of the sample comes from the top ten. Material for sequencing was memory T cells sorted from blood. Reading the label with the study, this specimen's cell subset or site is: CD45RO+ enriched T cells. The receptors stem from a man in his forties or fifties in good health.

There are many counts of this clonotype. The chain uses TRBV10-3 and TRBJ2-7; possibly TRBD1 for D (5 bases). V lost 8 bases, J lost 1 base, and 15 bases lay in between. The CDR3 length is 14 residues. The germline V gene has CDR1 ENHRY and CDR2 SYGVKD. CDR3 loop: CAISDTRQSYEQYF. As DNA, the CDR3 is TGTGCCATCTCGGACACCCGACAGTCCTACGAGCAGTACTTC.

This clonotype was found a few times. This chain links TRBV6-1 with TRBJ2-5, with D maybe TRBD1 (5 bases). The V and J ends lost 1 base and 7 bases respectively, with 19 bases between them. The CDR3 is made up of 16 amino acids. Germline V gives CDR1 MNHNS, CDR2 SASEGT. In nucleotides, the CDR3 is TGTGCCAGCAGTGAAGTTGCCAGGACACGCCTTTTGACCCAGTACTTC. As protein: CASSEVARTRLLTQYF.

This clonotype is a singleton in its sample. The J gene is TRBJ2-7, the V gene TRBV6-2 or TRBV6-3, with a possible D match to TRBD2 (7 bases). This CDR3 is built from 14 residues. Trimming removed 6 bases at V and 5 bases at J, with 17 bases between. CDR1 is MNHEY, CDR2 SVGEGT, per germline. The CDR3, as DNA: TGTGCCAGCAGGATGGCGGGGGCTTCGAACGAGCAGTACTTC. As protein: CASRMAGASNEQYF.

This clonotype has at least ten counts. The chain recombines TRBV4-3 with TRBJ1-1; D ambiguous. Germline CDR1 LGHNA, CDR2 YSLEER. Deletions cut 3 bases from V and 0 bases from J, with 20 bases between. The length of the CDR3 is 18 residues. CDR3 amino acids: CASSHRWGKAAVNTEAFF. The DNA for the CDR3 is TGCGCCAGCAGCCACCGATGGGGTAAAGCGGCCGTGAACACTGAAGCTTTCTTT.

The chain is built from TRBV7-8 and TRBJ2-5, with D possibly matching TRBD2 (6 bases). From germline, CDR1 is SGHVS and CDR2 FQNEAQ. Trimming pared 5 bases from V and 4 bases from J, leaving 20 bases between. This CDR3 region has 16 residues. The CDR3 nucleotides read TGTGCCAGCAGCCCCTTTACGGCTAGCGCGGGAGAGACCCAGTACTTC. Protein product: CASSPFTASAGETQYF.

This clonotype was observed at least ten times. J is TRBJ2-3 and V is TRBV7-6; TRBD1 aligns across 10 bases. The CDR3 is 15 amino acids. Germline assignment: CDR1 SGHVS and CDR2 FNYEAQ. Germline trimming cut 6 bases from V and 2 bases from J; bases unmatched to any gene: 5. The CDR3 loop reads CASRMTGGLTDTQYF. As DNA, the CDR3 is TGTGCCAGCAGGATGACAGGGGGCCTCACAGATACGCAGTATTTT. Based on the CDR3 plus reference TRBV7-6 and TRBJ2-3, the full variable domain is GAGVSQSPRYKVTKRGQDVALRCDPISGHVSLYWYRQALGQGPEFLTYFNYEAQQDKSGLPNDRFSAERPEGSISTLTIQRTEQRDSAMYRCASRMTGGLTDTQYFGPGTRLTVL.

The table lists this clonotype with a few counts. V usage is TRBV11-2 and J usage is TRBJ1-2, with D perhaps TRBD1 (6 bases). V gave up 5 bases and J gave up 2 bases, with 12 bases separating them. CDR1 and CDR2 (germline): SGHAT, FQNNGV. The CDR3 is 14 residues long. This chain's CDR3 is CASSPAGDNYGYTF. In nucleotides, the CDR3 is TGTGCCAGCAGCCCCGCAGGGGACAACTATGGCTACACCTTC.

Many counts were recorded for this clonotype. This chain links TRBV28 with TRBJ2-4, with D possibly TRBD1 on 5 matching bases. Germline V gene sequence: CDR1 MDHEN, CDR2 SYDVKM. The CDR3 extends over 16 amino acids. Trimming removed 5 bases at V and 7 bases at J, with 21 bases between. CDR3 DNA: TGTGCCAGCAGTCCCGGACCAGGGCGCGATAGGAACATTCAGTACTTC. Translating it yields CASSPGPGRDRNIQYF.

This clonotype came up many times. The chain is built from TRBV5-1 and TRBJ2-3, with D perhaps matching TRBD1 (5 bases). The CDR3 runs 14 residues. Trimming took 0 bases from V and 5 from J, leaving 10 bases between them. Germline-derived CDR1 and CDR2 are SGHRS and YFSETQ. The CDR3 reads CASSLGRQGDTQYF. In DNA form, the CDR3 reads TGCGCCAGCAGCTTGGGCAGGCAGGGAGATACGCAGTATTTT. The full variable domain, with the rest looked up from reference TRBV5-1 and TRBJ2-3, is KAGVTQTPRYLIKTRGQQVTLSCSPISGHRSVSWYQQTPGQGLQFLFEYFSETQRNKGNFPGRFSGRQFSNSRSEMNVSTLELGDSALYLCASSLGRQGDTQYFGPGTRLTVL.

The chain's CDR3 is CASSDGSGTDEAFF. The CDR3 nucleotides read TGTGCCAGCAGCGATGGATCCGGGACAGATGAAGCTTTCTTT. The chain joins TRBV11-1 to TRBJ1-1; 7 nucleotides line up with TRBD1. There are 14 residues in the CDR3. Germline V CDR1 and CDR2: SGHAT, FQDESV (reference sequence). Trimming cost V 5 bases and J 7 bases; bases outside gene matches: 10.

This clonotype was picked up many times. The rearrangement uses TRBV25-1 and TRBJ2-4; D gene uncertain. Germline V gives CDR1 MGHDK, CDR2 SYGVNS. This CDR3 is built from 14 residues. V lost 5 bases and J 0 bases, leaving 8 bases between the germline ends. In nucleotides, the CDR3 is TGTGCCAGCAGTCCCCCTATAGCCAAAAACATTCAGTACTTC. The encoded protein is CASSPPIAKNIQYF. The full variable domain, its missing parts supplied by reference TRBV25-1 and TRBJ2-4, is EADIYQTPRYLVIGTGKKITLECSQTMGHDKMYWYQQDPGMELHLIHYSYGVNSTEKGDLSSESTVSRIRTEHFPLTLESARPSHTSQYLCASSPPIAKNIQYFGAGTRLSVL.

This clonotype was seen ten or more times. The chain uses TRBV4-1 and TRBJ2-7, with D unresolved. The ends were cut back, 1 base at V and 3 bases at J, with 4 bases in the middle. This CDR3 is built from 12 residues. In germline, CDR1 is MGHRA, CDR2 YSYEKL. CDR3 sequence (DNA): TGCGCCAGCAGCCAAGGTAACTACGAGCAGTACTTC. Protein sequence: CASSQGNYEQYF.

This chain uses TRBV5-1 with TRBJ2-5; 8 bases fit TRBD2. The junction had 9 bases not matched to a gene; V was cut back by 0 bases and J by 5 bases. The CDR3 is 16 residues long. CDR1 is SGHRS and CDR2 is YFSETQ in the germline V gene. This chain's CDR3 is CASSLGSAGAGETQYF. The CDR3 DNA reads as TGCGCCAGCAGCTTGGGATCAGCGGGGGCCGGGGAGACCCAGTACTTC.

This clonotype turned up a few times. V and J are TRBV7-9 and TRBJ2-5; D might be TRBD1 (6 bases). This CDR3 spans 17 amino acids. V was cut by 5 bases and J by 2 bases, with 21 bases left in between. Looked up from germline, CDR1 is SEHNR and CDR2 is FQNEAQ (reference sequence). Here the CDR3 DNA reads TGTGCCAGCAGCCTTACAGGGAAGGGGCTGCTTCAAGAGACCCAGTACTTC. This translates into CASSLTGKGLLQETQYF.